These 6 T cell receptor beta chains originate from one sample sequenced in a study of blood T cell repertoires in COVID-19. Profiling relied on immunoSEQ multiplex PCR, and the TCRdb table lists in-frame clones only, not all of them. Counted here are some 230,000 clones, approximately 86% occurring once; the ten biggest clones make up more than 8.5%. The specimen was peripheral blood. Receptors were obtained from a woman aged 45-60 years with COVID-19, enrolled during active disease.

This clone turned up a few times. This chain connects TRBV24-1 to TRBJ2-7; 9 nucleotides match TRBD1. Germline CDR1 reads KGHDR; CDR2 reads SFDVKD. This CDR3 is 15 amino acids long. Unmatched junction bases numbered 4, after V lost 2 bases and J lost 3 bases. The DNA of the CDR3 is TGTGCCACCAGTGATTCCACGGGACAGGGCTACGAGCAGTACGTC. Its translation: CATSDSTGQGYEQYV.

This rearrangement joins TRBV19 to TRBJ1-1; 11 nucleotides match TRBD1. This CDR3 is built from 13 residues. With 9 bases clipped from V and 4 bases from J, the junction kept 4 bases outside the gene matches. Germline lookup yields CDR1 LNHDA and CDR2 SQIVND (reference sequence). Here the CDR3 DNA reads TGTGCCAGCGGGACAGGGGGGATCACTGAAGCTTTCTTT. Residues: CASGTGGITEAFF.

This clone was counted between two and nine times. V is TRBV11-2 and J is TRBJ2-1; D not resolved. The CDR3 loop spans 12 amino acids. Trimming took off 6 bases at V and 7 bases at J, with 10 bases between the two ends. In germline, CDR1 is SGHAT, CDR2 FQNNGV. CDR3 loop: CASSRTRNEQFF. The CDR3, as DNA: TGTGCCAGCAGTAGAACCAGGAATGAGCAGTTCTTC.

This clone was observed once. The chain recombines TRBV15 with TRBJ1-1, with D maybe TRBD1 (5 bases). V was clipped by 5 bases and J by 10 bases, with 20 bases between them. Germline CDR1 LNHNV, CDR2 YYDKDF (reference sequence). CDR3 length: 14 residues. The CDR3 nucleotides are TGTGCCACCAGCCTTGGCCAGGGAGGATTGGGAGCTTTCTTT. It encodes CATSLGQGGLGAFF.

The chain combines TRBV13 with TRBJ2-1; 9 bases are shared with TRBD1. V was pared by 3 bases and J by 5 bases, with 5 bases of the junction left unmatched. CDR3 length: 15 amino acids. Germline V lookup: CDR1 PRHDT, CDR2 FYEKMQ (reference sequence). In nucleotides, the CDR3 is TGTGCCAGCAGCTTCGCGGGACAGGGACACAATGAGCAGTTCTTC. This encodes CASSFAGQGHNEQFF.

The rearrangement links TRBV20-1 to TRBJ1-2; D is unresolved. Germline assignment: CDR1 DFQATT and CDR2 SNEGSKA (reference sequence). CDR3 length: 15 amino acids. V was cut by 3 bases and J by 0 bases, with 14 bases left in between. The chain's CDR3 is CSASPRGSANYGYTF. The CDR3 bases are TGCAGTGCTAGTCCACGGGGTTCAGCTAACTATGGCTACACCTTC.